Listed below are T cell receptor beta chains from one sample, sequenced in a study of T-cell reconstitution after alpha-beta-depleted transplantation in children. TCRdb fed the PCR reads into MiXCR, producing one record per CDR3 protein. The top ten clones hold 27% of a sample with around 450,000 distinct CDR3 sequences, roughly two fifths of them seen once. The source was PBMCs, collected before TCRalphabeta/CD19-depleted stem cell transplant. These receptor sequences come from a girl aged 2-9 years with aplastic anemia, due to receive a stem cell transplant. The CDR3 runs from the conserved cysteine through the conserved F or W. The D gene is left open where the match is weak. Size values are once, few and many counts, or a class for expanded clones, and some rows have none.

TRBV10-3	TRBJ2-7	.	few	TGTGCCATCGGGGGGGCCGAGCAGTACTTC	CAIGGAEQYF
TRBV12-3/TRBV12-4	TRBJ2-5	TRBD1	many	TGTGCCAGCAGCCCAAACAGGGGGCGAGGGGAGACCCAGTACTTC	CASSPNRGRGETQYF
TRBV4-1	TRBJ2-2	.	many	TGCGCCAGCAGCCAAACTCCGGGACTTGACACCGGGGAGCTGTTTTTT	CASSQTPGLDTGELFF
TRBV7-6	TRBJ2-7	.	few	TGTGCCAGCAGCTCCGGGACCCAAGGGTACGAGCAGTACTTC	CASSSGTQGYEQYF
TRBV19	TRBJ2-1	TRBD2	.	TGTGCCAGTATGGGACTAGCGGGAATGAATGAGCAGTTCTTC	CASMGLAGMNEQFF
TRBV20-1	TRBJ2-4	.	few	TGCAGTGCTAGCCCCCAGGCGGTAGACATTCAGTACTTC	CSASPQAVDIQYF
TRBV4-3	TRBJ2-2	TRBD2	once	TGCGCCAGCAGCCCCAGTCGAGGGGAGGGCCCCGGGGAGCTGTTTTTT	CASSPSRGEGPGELFF
TRBV5-6	TRBJ2-1	TRBD2	many	TGTGCCAGCAGCTGGGGACTAGCGAACAATGAGCAGTTCTTC	CASSWGLANNEQFF
TRBV29-1	TRBJ2-3	.	.	TGCAGCGTTGAGGATCGCGGGGATTGGGTGGGCTCCTCTTTT	CSVEDRGDWVGSSF
TRBV10-3	TRBJ2-7	TRBD2	.	TGTGCCATCGGCCAGGGACTAGCGGCCTCCTACGAGCAGTACTTC	CAIGQGLAASYEQYF
TRBV7-6	TRBJ2-7	.	.	TGTGCCAGCAGCCACTTAGGCCCCACGAGAAACTACGAGCAGTACTTC	CASSHLGPTRNYEQYF
TRBV28	TRBJ2-2	TRBD2	.	TGTGCCAGCAGACCCGGACTAGCGAGAACCGGGGAGCTGTTTTTT	CASRPGLARTGELFF
TRBV12-3/TRBV12-4	TRBJ1-2	.	.	TGTGCCAGCAGTGGGGGACGGGGCGGCTACTATGGCTACACCTTC	CASSGGRGGYYGYTF
TRBV19	TRBJ2-5	TRBD2	.	TGTGCCAGTAGTCGGACTAGCGGCCCTCTAGGGGAGACCCAGTACTTC	CASSRTSGPLGETQYF
TRBV7-9	TRBJ2-1	TRBD2	.	TGTGCCAGCAGCTCGAGACTAGCGGGAACCGACGAGCAGTTCTTC	CASSSRLAGTDEQFF
TRBV20-1	TRBJ2-2	TRBD2	.	TGCAGTGCTAGAAAGGCGGGAGGGTTCGGGGAGCTGTTTTTT	CSARKAGGFGELFF
TRBV30	TRBJ1-2	.	.	TGTGCCTGGAGTTTCGGGCCCTCTAACTATGGCTACACCTTC	CAWSFGPSNYGYTF
TRBV20-1	TRBJ2-1	TRBD2	many	TGCAGTGCCTTGCCGGGACTAGCAACTTCCAATGAGCAGTTCTTC	CSALPGLATSNEQFF
TRBV7-9	TRBJ2-2	.	.	TGTGCCAGCAGCCCAGAGGGGACCGGGGAGCTGTTTTTT	CASSPEGTGELFF
TRBV7-9	TRBJ2-5	.	.	TGTGCCAGCAGCCAAGAAGGAGGCCAAGAGACCCAGTACTTC	CASSQEGGQETQYF
TRBV20-1	TRBJ1-1	TRBD1	few	TGCAGTGCTAGAGATCCTCCCGGGACAGGGAACACTGAAGCTTTCTTT	CSARDPPGTGNTEAFF
TRBV13	TRBJ2-1	TRBD2	few	TGTGCCAGCAGCTTAGGCTCGGGGGGGCGCGCGACTAGCGGGACCTTGCAATCCTACAATGAGCAGTTCTTC	CASSLGSGGRATSGTLQSYNEQFF
TRBV13	TRBJ2-6	TRBD1	.	TGTGCCAGCAGCTTAGCGAGAAGGACAGGCCAGTCATTAGGATCTGGGGCCAACGTCCTGACTTTC	CASSLARRTGQSLGSGANVLTF
TRBV5-1	TRBJ2-1	.	.	TGCGCCAGCAGGCTGGGGGCTAGCGGTTACAATGAGCAGTTCTTC	CASRLGASGYNEQFF
TRBV24-1	TRBJ2-1	TRBD2	many	TGTGCCACCAGTGTCTCGAAGGGGAGGGTACGAGGAGATGAGCAGTTCTTC	CATSVSKGRVRGDEQFF
TRBV2	TRBJ2-7	TRBD1	.	TGTGCCAGCAGGGAGACAGGGGTCTTCTACGAGCAGTACTTC	CASRETGVFYEQYF
TRBV12-3/TRBV12-4	TRBJ1-1	.	few	TGTGCCAGCAGTTTAGGATCGTACCTGCGAGCCCGGGACGGTCCCTTCTTT	CASSLGSYLRARDGPFF
TRBV6-5	TRBJ2-3	TRBD2	.	TGTGCCAGCAGTTACTCGACTAGCGGACCTACAGATACGCAGTATTTT	CASSYSTSGPTDTQYF
TRBV5-1	TRBJ1-5	.	many	TGCGCCAGCAGCTTGGACAGGGCGCAGCCCCAGCATTTT	CASSLDRAQPQHF
TRBV12-5	TRBJ2-5	.	.	TGTGCTAGTGGTTCCACCGGCCAGGACCTCCAAGAGACCCAGTACTTC	CASGSTGQDLQETQYF
TRBV20-1	TRBJ2-5	TRBD2	many	TGCAGTGCTAGAGATGGCGCTAGCGGGCTCTCCCAGTACTTC	CSARDGASGLSQYF
TRBV29-1	TRBJ2-4	.	.	TGCAGCGTTGATGTGGAGGGAGTAGACATTCAGTACTTC	CSVDVEGVDIQYF
TRBV5-5	TRBJ2-6	.	.	TGTGCCAGCAGCTTGCATGACGGATCTGGGGCCAACGTCCTGACTTTC	CASSLHDGSGANVLTF